This TCR beta chain emerged from a study of shared clonotypes between healthy human individuals. For the study at large: Two women and a few men aged 18 to 49 made up the donors.

Study outcomes and limitations: It was anticipated that sequencing depth would influence how many clonotypes donors shared.

All donors were healthy HIV-negative adults lacking recent acute infections or vaccinations. Assay: immunoSEQ multiplex PCR; the TCRdb copy retains only in-frame clones and omits some. The sample contains roughly 720,000 clones, around 91% of which appear only once. Trimming removed 5 bases from V and 4 bases from J, with 10 bases in between. Germline V gives CDR1 SEHNR, CDR2 FQNEAQ (reference sequence). The CDR3 spans 13 residues. Turning to this clone: What it recognizes is unknown.

This TCR was recovered from a man in his late teens or twenties in good health. Some clones in this sample may be carry-over from other donors' samples. Sample: memory CD8+ T cells from PBMCs. The subset: CD45RO+ cells pooled with CCR7-negative TemRA cells. The chain is built from TRBV7-9 and TRBJ2-3; D not resolved. CDR3 residues: CASSHILPDTQYF. The CDR3 DNA sequence: TGTGCCAGCAGCCATATCCTACCAGATACGCAGTATTTT.